Below, one T cell receptor beta chain is given with its context. Antigen specificity is unknown. The sample originates from a study of T cells after yellow fever vaccination. The length of the CDR3 is 13 residues. Germline V CDR1 and CDR2: SEHNR, FQNEAQ (reference sequence). The V end lost 5 bases, the J end lost 8 bases, and 15 bases lay between the germline ends. TCRdb independently ran MiXCR on the 5' RACE reads; one entry per CDR3 protein. Of a few hundred thousand distinct CDR3 sequences in the sample, roughly 8.7% were seen once. The study, taken as a whole, reports: The bulk population could contribute abundant contaminating clonotypes to FACS-sorted repertoires. Booster sampling recovered most clones from primary vaccination (approximately 97% CD4, around 88% CD8). A limited proportion of clonotypes was detected within both the CD4 and CD8 compartments.

This TCR was sampled from a man aged 18 to 29 who received the YFV17D yellow fever vaccine. The chain uses TRBV7-9 and TRBJ1-1; a weak D match, TRBD1 (5 bases). The source was CD4+ T cells sorted from PBMCs, collected 5 days after the yellow fever booster vaccination. Here the CDR3 DNA reads TGTGCCAGCAGCCCCTACGGGGACCTGGAAGCTTTCTTT. It translates to CASSPYGDLEAFF. Based on the CDR3 plus reference TRBV7-9 and TRBJ1-1, the full variable domain is DTGVSQNPRHKITKRGQNVTFRCDPISEHNRLYWYRQTLGQGPEFLTYFQNEAQLEKSRLLSDRFSAERPKGSFSTLEIQRTEQGDSAMYLCASSPYGDLEAFFGQGTRLTVV.